This is a list of T cell receptor beta chains from one sample in a study of blood T cells in healthy people across ages. A single record per CDR3 protein comes from TCRdb applying MiXCR to the 5' RACE reads. The table shows about 1.6 million distinct CDR3 sequences, with roughly 32% occurring only once. Material for sequencing was blood. The receptors were sampled from a woman aged 25 to 39 in good health. Both conserved end residues are part of each CDR3. D genes are given only for firm matches. Size tells how often a clone was seen (once, few, many) or the class of an expanded clone, and some rows leave it out.

D gene: NA; J gene: TRBJ2-5; V gene: TRBV27; clone size: NA; CDR3 protein: CTSSWDGSSREQYF; CDR3 DNA: TGTACCAGCAGTTGGGACGGGTCTTCGAGGGAGCAGTACTTC
D gene: NA; J gene: TRBJ2-1; V gene: TRBV2; clone size: few; CDR3 protein: CASKAEPRLEQFF; CDR3 DNA: TGTGCCAGTAAAGCCGAACCGCGGCTTGAGCAGTTCTTC
D gene: TRBD1; J gene: TRBJ2-7; V gene: TRBV4-1; clone size: many; CDR3 protein: CASSQVLGTVSYEQYF; CDR3 DNA: TGCGCCAGCAGCCAAGTTCTGGGGACAGTCTCCTACGAGCAGTACTTC
D gene: NA; J gene: TRBJ2-3; V gene: TRBV4-1; clone size: few; CDR3 protein: CASSQGLDDLTDTQYF; CDR3 DNA: TGCGCCAGCAGCCAAGGACTCGACGACCTCACAGATACGCAGTATTTT
D gene: TRBD1; J gene: TRBJ2-5; V gene: TRBV27; clone size: few; CDR3 protein: CASSAGTVETQYF; CDR3 DNA: TGTGCCAGCAGTGCCGGGACAGTAGAGACCCAGTACTTC
D gene: NA; J gene: TRBJ2-1; V gene: TRBV7-3; clone size: NA; CDR3 protein: CASSPNTRLNEQFF; CDR3 DNA: TGTGCCAGCAGCCCTAACACCCGGCTAAATGAGCAGTTCTTC
D gene: TRBD1; J gene: TRBJ1-5; V gene: TRBV20-1; clone size: once; CDR3 protein: CSANTPGQGARQPQHF; CDR3 DNA: TGCAGTGCAAACACTCCGGGACAGGGGGCACGCCAGCCCCAGCATTTT
D gene: NA; J gene: TRBJ2-5; V gene: TRBV20-1; clone size: NA; CDR3 protein: CSARQDSYQETQYF; CDR3 DNA: TGCAGTGCTAGACAGGACAGCTACCAAGAGACCCAGTACTTC
D gene: NA; J gene: TRBJ2-3; V gene: TRBV9; clone size: NA; CDR3 protein: CASSVVGDAVDTQYF; CDR3 DNA: TGTGCCAGCAGCGTAGTGGGAGATGCCGTGGATACGCAGTATTTT
D gene: NA; J gene: TRBJ2-6; V gene: TRBV9; clone size: few; CDR3 protein: CASSVPTQGPGANVLTF; CDR3 DNA: TGTGCCAGCAGCGTTCCGACCCAGGGCCCTGGGGCCAACGTCCTGACTTTC
D gene: TRBD1; J gene: TRBJ2-7; V gene: TRBV3-1; clone size: NA; CDR3 protein: CASSQMGRGTVQEQYF; CDR3 DNA: TGTGCCAGCAGCCAGATGGGCAGGGGGACCGTACAAGAGCAGTACTTC
D gene: TRBD1; J gene: TRBJ1-1; V gene: TRBV20-1; clone size: NA; CDR3 protein: CSAVPGQGEAFF; CDR3 DNA: TGCAGTGCGGTTCCGGGACAGGGTGAAGCTTTCTTT
D gene: NA; J gene: TRBJ1-1; V gene: TRBV5-6; clone size: few; CDR3 protein: CASSFGVGITEAFF; CDR3 DNA: TGTGCCAGCAGCTTCGGAGTGGGGATCACTGAAGCTTTCTTT
D gene: NA; J gene: TRBJ2-5; V gene: TRBV20-1; clone size: NA; CDR3 protein: CSAEDGTSSQETQYF; CDR3 DNA: TGCAGTGCGGAAGATGGCACTAGCAGCCAAGAGACCCAGTACTTC
D gene: TRBD2; J gene: TRBJ2-5; V gene: TRBV3-1; clone size: NA; CDR3 protein: CASSQVRGSQETQYF; CDR3 DNA: TGTGCCAGCAGCCAAGTGCGGGGGTCCCAAGAGACCCAGTACTTC
D gene: TRBD1; J gene: TRBJ2-7; V gene: TRBV20-1; clone size: NA; CDR3 protein: CSARPGQGASYGLYEQYF; CDR3 DNA: TGCAGTGCTAGGCCGGGACAGGGGGCTTCCTACGGTCTCTACGAGCAGTACTTC
D gene: NA; J gene: TRBJ2-1; V gene: TRBV19; clone size: NA; CDR3 protein: CASSIYQSSYNEQFF; CDR3 DNA: TGTGCCAGTAGTATTTACCAAAGCTCCTACAATGAGCAGTTCTTC
D gene: NA; J gene: TRBJ2-7; V gene: TRBV27; clone size: NA; CDR3 protein: CASQRGGRPYEQYF; CDR3 DNA: TGTGCCAGCCAGAGGGGGGGGAGACCCTACGAGCAGTACTTC
D gene: NA; J gene: TRBJ2-3; V gene: TRBV29-1; clone size: many; CDR3 protein: CSVALIGESTDTQYF; CDR3 DNA: TGCAGCGTTGCACTCATCGGAGAGTCCACAGATACGCAGTATTTT
D gene: NA; J gene: TRBJ2-3; V gene: TRBV20-1; clone size: few; CDR3 protein: CSALDSGADTQYF; CDR3 DNA: TGCAGTGCCCTCGACTCGGGAGCAGATACGCAGTATTTT
D gene: NA; J gene: TRBJ2-3; V gene: TRBV21-1; clone size: NA; CDR3 protein: CASRGAASTDTQYF; CDR3 DNA: TGTGCCAGTAGGGGGGCGGCGAGCACAGATACGCAGTATTTT
D gene: TRBD1; J gene: TRBJ2-6; V gene: TRBV5-1; clone size: many; CDR3 protein: CASSLAGTGSSGANVLTF; CDR3 DNA: TGCGCCAGCAGCTTGGCTGGGACAGGAAGCTCTGGGGCCAACGTCCTGACTTTC
D gene: NA; J gene: TRBJ1-2; V gene: TRBV11-2; clone size: NA; CDR3 protein: CASSPGPLENYGYTF; CDR3 DNA: TGTGCCAGCAGCCCTGGCCCGTTGGAAAACTATGGCTACACCTTC
D gene: NA; J gene: TRBJ2-3; V gene: TRBV20-1; clone size: NA; CDR3 protein: CSATTRGGGTQYF; CDR3 DNA: TGCAGTGCAACTACACGGGGAGGAGGTACGCAGTATTTT
D gene: TRBD1; J gene: TRBJ1-2; V gene: TRBV5-1; clone size: few; CDR3 protein: CASSPDVGQGARSVGYTF; CDR3 DNA: TGCGCCAGCAGCCCGGACGTGGGACAGGGGGCGCGGTCGGTTGGCTACACCTTC
D gene: TRBD2; J gene: TRBJ2-7; V gene: TRBV27; clone size: NA; CDR3 protein: CASGRAGVYEQYF; CDR3 DNA: TGTGCCAGCGGCAGGGCGGGAGTCTACGAGCAGTACTTC
D gene: TRBD1; J gene: TRBJ1-2; V gene: TRBV3-1; clone size: NA; CDR3 protein: CASSLRQGGNYGYTF; CDR3 DNA: TGTGCCAGCAGCCTCCGACAGGGAGGGAACTATGGCTACACCTTC
D gene: TRBD2; J gene: TRBJ2-1; V gene: TRBV20-1; clone size: NA; CDR3 protein: CSARFQRGAYNEQFF; CDR3 DNA: TGCAGTGCCCGCTTCCAGCGGGGGGCGTACAATGAGCAGTTCTTC
D gene: NA; J gene: TRBJ1-1; V gene: TRBV4-2; clone size: NA; CDR3 protein: CASSRTDSQAFF; CDR3 DNA: TGTGCCAGCAGCCGAACGGACAGCCAAGCTTTCTTT
D gene: TRBD1; J gene: TRBJ2-5; V gene: TRBV5-1; clone size: few; CDR3 protein: CASSSGQIEETQYF; CDR3 DNA: TGCGCCAGCAGCTCGGGACAGATAGAAGAGACCCAGTACTTC
D gene: NA; J gene: TRBJ2-1; V gene: TRBV2; clone size: NA; CDR3 protein: CASSEQTGSYNEQFF; CDR3 DNA: TGTGCCAGCAGTGAGCAAACTGGCTCCTACAATGAGCAGTTCTTC
D gene: TRBD1; J gene: TRBJ2-7; V gene: TRBV28; clone size: NA; CDR3 protein: CASKGNSQTGAPDEQYF; CDR3 DNA: TGTGCCAGCAAGGGGAACAGCCAGACAGGGGCGCCGGACGAGCAGTACTTC
D gene: NA; J gene: TRBJ2-4; V gene: TRBV9; clone size: few; CDR3 protein: CASSVAGRGMDTIQYF; CDR3 DNA: TGTGCCAGCAGCGTAGCTGGGAGGGGGATGGATACCATTCAGTACTTC
D gene: TRBD1; J gene: TRBJ2-7; V gene: TRBV12-3/TRBV12-4; clone size: many; CDR3 protein: CASSLPGTVNEQYF; CDR3 DNA: TGTGCCAGCAGTTTACCCGGGACAGTTAACGAGCAGTACTTC
D gene: NA; J gene: TRBJ2-7; V gene: TRBV20-1; clone size: NA; CDR3 protein: CSARSDRSEQYF; CDR3 DNA: TGCAGTGCTAGATCGGACAGATCCGAGCAGTACTTC
D gene: NA; J gene: TRBJ1-2; V gene: TRBV28; clone size: NA; CDR3 protein: CASSPTAGVGSYGYTF; CDR3 DNA: TGTGCCAGCAGCCCGACAGCAGGGGTAGGGAGCTATGGCTACACCTTC
D gene: TRBD2; J gene: TRBJ2-1; V gene: TRBV30; clone size: NA; CDR3 protein: CAWTITSGSSNEQFF; CDR3 DNA: TGTGCCTGGACAATTACTAGCGGGAGCTCCAATGAGCAGTTCTTC
D gene: TRBD2; J gene: TRBJ2-1; V gene: TRBV10-2; clone size: NA; CDR3 protein: CAKSLAGDLYNEQFF; CDR3 DNA: TGCGCCAAATCTTTAGCGGGAGATCTCTACAATGAGCAGTTCTTC
D gene: NA; J gene: TRBJ2-7; V gene: TRBV20-1; clone size: many; CDR3 protein: CSAVLASSTYEQYF; CDR3 DNA: TGCAGTGCTGTTCTAGCGTCTTCCACCTACGAGCAGTACTTC
D gene: NA; J gene: TRBJ2-3; V gene: TRBV4-1; clone size: NA; CDR3 protein: CASSPFDSDTQYF; CDR3 DNA: TGCGCCAGCAGCCCATTCGACTCAGATACGCAGTATTTT
D gene: NA; J gene: TRBJ2-7; V gene: TRBV20-1; clone size: NA; CDR3 protein: CSASLPVKTYEQYF; CDR3 DNA: TGCAGTGCTAGTCTGCCAGTTAAAACCTACGAGCAGTACTTC
D gene: NA; J gene: TRBJ1-1; V gene: TRBV29-1; clone size: NA; CDR3 protein: CSVARVMNTEAFF; CDR3 DNA: TGCAGCGTTGCTAGAGTCATGAACACTGAAGCTTTCTTT
D gene: NA; J gene: TRBJ2-5; V gene: TRBV5-1; clone size: few; CDR3 protein: CASSLVGGQYF; CDR3 DNA: TGCGCCAGCAGCTTGGTGGGCGGGCAGTACTTC
D gene: TRBD2; J gene: TRBJ2-3; V gene: TRBV20-1; clone size: few; CDR3 protein: CSAPAGPGGRDTQYF; CDR3 DNA: TGCAGTGCTCCGGCCGGGCCGGGGGGTCGCGATACGCAGTATTTT
D gene: NA; J gene: TRBJ2-7; V gene: TRBV3-1; clone size: NA; CDR3 protein: CASSQEPGPRETRYF; CDR3 DNA: TGTGCCAGCAGCCAGGAACCCGGGCCCAGGGAGACCCGGTACTTC
D gene: TRBD2; J gene: TRBJ2-1; V gene: TRBV4-1; clone size: few; CDR3 protein: CASSQAMTSGSEQFF; CDR3 DNA: TGCGCCAGCAGCCAAGCTATGACTAGCGGGAGTGAGCAGTTCTTC
D gene: NA; J gene: TRBJ2-3; V gene: TRBV4-1; clone size: many; CDR3 protein: CASSQDPGRESTDTQYF; CDR3 DNA: TGCGCCAGCAGCCAAGACCCGGGTCGGGAGAGTACAGATACGCAGTATTTT
D gene: NA; J gene: TRBJ1-2; V gene: TRBV6-1; clone size: NA; CDR3 protein: CASIGRGFGYTF; CDR3 DNA: TGTGCCAGCATCGGACGGGGTTTTGGCTACACCTTC
D gene: NA; J gene: TRBJ1-2; V gene: TRBV29-1; clone size: NA; CDR3 protein: CSVYGGRPYGYTF; CDR3 DNA: TGCAGCGTTTACGGGGGCAGACCCTATGGCTACACCTTC